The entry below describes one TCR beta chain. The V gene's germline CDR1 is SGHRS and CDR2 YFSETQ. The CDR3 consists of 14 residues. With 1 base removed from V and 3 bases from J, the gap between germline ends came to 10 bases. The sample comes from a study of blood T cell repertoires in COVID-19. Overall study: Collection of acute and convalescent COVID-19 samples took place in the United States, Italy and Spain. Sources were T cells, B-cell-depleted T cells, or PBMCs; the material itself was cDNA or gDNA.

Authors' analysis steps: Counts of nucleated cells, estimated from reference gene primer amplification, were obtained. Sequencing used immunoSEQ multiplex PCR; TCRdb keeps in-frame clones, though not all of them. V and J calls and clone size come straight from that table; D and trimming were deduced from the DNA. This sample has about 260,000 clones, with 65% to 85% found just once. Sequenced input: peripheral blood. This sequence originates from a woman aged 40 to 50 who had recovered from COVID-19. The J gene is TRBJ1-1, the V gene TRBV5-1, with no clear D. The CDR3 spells CASSLRVKDTEAFF. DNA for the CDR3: TGCGCCAGCAGCTTGCGGGTGAAGGACACTGAAGCTTTCTTT.